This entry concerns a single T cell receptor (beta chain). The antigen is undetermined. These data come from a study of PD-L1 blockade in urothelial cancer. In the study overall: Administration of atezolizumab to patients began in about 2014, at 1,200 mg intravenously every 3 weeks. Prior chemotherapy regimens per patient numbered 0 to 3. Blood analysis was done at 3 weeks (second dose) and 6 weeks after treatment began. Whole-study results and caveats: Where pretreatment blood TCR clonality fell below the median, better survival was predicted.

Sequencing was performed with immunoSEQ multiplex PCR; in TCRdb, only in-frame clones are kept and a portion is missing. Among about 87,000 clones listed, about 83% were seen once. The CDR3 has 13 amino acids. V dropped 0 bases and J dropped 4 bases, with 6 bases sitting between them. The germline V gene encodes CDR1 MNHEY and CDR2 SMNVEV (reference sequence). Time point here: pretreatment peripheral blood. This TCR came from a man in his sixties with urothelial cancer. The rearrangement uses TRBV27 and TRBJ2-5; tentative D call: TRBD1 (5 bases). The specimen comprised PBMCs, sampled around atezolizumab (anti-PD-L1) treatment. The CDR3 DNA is TGTGCCAGCAGTTTATCCAGGGCAGAGACCCAGTACTTC. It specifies CASSLSRAETQYF.